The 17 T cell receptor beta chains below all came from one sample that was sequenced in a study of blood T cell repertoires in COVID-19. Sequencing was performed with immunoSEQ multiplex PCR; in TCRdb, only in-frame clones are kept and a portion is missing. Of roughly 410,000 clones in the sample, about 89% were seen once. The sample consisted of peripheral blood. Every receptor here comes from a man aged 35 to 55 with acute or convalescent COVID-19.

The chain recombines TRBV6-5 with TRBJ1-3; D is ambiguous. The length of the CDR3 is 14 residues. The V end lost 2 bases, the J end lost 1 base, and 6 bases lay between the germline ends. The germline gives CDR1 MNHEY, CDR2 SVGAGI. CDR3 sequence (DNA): TGTGCCAGCAGTTACACCGGGTCTGGAAACACCATATATTTT. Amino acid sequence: CASSYTGSGNTIYF.

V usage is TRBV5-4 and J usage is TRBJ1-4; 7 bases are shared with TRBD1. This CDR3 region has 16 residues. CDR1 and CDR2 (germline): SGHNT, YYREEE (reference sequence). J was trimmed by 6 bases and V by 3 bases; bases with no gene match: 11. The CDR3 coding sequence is TGTGCCAGCAGCTCTAGAAGGACAGGCTTGGATGAAAAACTGTTTTTT. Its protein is CASSSRRTGLDEKLFF.

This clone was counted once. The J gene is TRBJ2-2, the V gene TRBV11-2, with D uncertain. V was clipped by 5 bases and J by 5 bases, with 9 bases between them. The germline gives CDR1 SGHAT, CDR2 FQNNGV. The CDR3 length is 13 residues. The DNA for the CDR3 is TGTGCCAGCAGCCTCGGGTATACCGGGGAGCTGTTTTTT. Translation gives CASSLGYTGELFF.

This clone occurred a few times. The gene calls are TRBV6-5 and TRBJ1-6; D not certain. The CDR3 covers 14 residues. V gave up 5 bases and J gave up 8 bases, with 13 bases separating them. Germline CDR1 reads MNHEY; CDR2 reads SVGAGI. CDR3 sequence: CASSIREGDSPLHF. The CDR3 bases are TGTGCCAGCAGTATCCGGGAAGGAGATTCACCCCTCCACTTT.

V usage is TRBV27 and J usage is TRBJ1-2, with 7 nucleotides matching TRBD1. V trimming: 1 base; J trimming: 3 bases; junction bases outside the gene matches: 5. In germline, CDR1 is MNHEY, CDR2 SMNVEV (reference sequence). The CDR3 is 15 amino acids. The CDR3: CASSLYRGGYYGYTF. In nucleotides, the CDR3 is TGTGCCAGCAGTTTATACAGGGGAGGATACTATGGCTACACCTTC.

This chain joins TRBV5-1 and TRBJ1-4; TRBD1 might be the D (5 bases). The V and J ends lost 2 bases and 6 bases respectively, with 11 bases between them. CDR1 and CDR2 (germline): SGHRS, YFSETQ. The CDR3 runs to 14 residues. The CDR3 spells CASSFRTRDEKLFF. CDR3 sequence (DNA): TGCGCCAGCAGCTTCCGGACACGGGATGAAAAACTGTTTTTT.

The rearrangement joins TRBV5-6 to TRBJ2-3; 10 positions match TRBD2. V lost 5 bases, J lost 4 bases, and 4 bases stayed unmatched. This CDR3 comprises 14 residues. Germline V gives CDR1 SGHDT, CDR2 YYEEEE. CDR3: CASRLAGGSDTQYF. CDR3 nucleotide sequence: TGTGCCAGCAGATTAGCGGGGGGATCAGATACGCAGTATTTT. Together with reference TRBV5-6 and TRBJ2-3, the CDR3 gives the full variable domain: DAGVTQSPTHLIKTRGQQVTLRCSPKSGHDTVSWYQQALGQGPQFIFQYYEEEERQRGNFPDRFSGHQFPNYSSELNVNALLLGDSALYLCASRLAGGSDTQYFGPGTRLTVL.

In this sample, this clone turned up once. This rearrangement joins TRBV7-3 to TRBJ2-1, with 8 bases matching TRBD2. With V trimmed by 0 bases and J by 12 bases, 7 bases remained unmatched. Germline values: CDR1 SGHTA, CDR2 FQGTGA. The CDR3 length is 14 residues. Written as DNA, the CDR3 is TGTGCCAGCAGCTTAACCCCGACTAGCGAGAGGCAGTTCTTC. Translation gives CASSLTPTSERQFF.

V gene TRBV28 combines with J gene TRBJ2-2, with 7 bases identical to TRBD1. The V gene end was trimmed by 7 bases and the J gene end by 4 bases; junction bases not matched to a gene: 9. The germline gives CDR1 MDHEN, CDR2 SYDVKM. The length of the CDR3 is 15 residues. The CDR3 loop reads CASTSGQRITGELFF. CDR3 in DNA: TGTGCCAGCACCTCGGGACAGCGGATCACCGGGGAGCTGTTTTTT.

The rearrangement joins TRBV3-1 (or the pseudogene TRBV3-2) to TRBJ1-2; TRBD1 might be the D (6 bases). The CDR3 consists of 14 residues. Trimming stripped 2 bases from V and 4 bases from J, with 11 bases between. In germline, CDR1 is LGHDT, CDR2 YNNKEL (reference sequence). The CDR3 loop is CASSQRQVGYGYTF. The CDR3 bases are TGTGCCAGCAGCCAAAGACAGGTGGGCTATGGCTACACCTTC.

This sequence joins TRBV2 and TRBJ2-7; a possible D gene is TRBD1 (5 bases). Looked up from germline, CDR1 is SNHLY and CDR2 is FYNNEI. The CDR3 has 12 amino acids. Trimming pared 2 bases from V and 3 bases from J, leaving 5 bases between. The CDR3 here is CASSERGYEQYF. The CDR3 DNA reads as TGTGCCAGCAGTGAAAGGGGCTACGAGCAGTACTTC. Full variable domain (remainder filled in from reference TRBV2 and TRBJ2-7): EPEVTQTPSHQVTQMGQEVILRCVPISNHLYFYWYRQILGQKVEFLVSFYNNEISEKSEIFDDQFSVERPDGSNFTLKIRSTKLEDSAMYFCASSERGYEQYFGPGTRLTVT.

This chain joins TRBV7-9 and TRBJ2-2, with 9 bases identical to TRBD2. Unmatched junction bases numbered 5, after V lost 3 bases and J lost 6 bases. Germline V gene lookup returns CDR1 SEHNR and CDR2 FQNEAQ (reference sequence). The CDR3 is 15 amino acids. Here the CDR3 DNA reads TGTGCCAGCAGCTTTGCTAGCGGGAAGGCCGGGGAGCTGTTTTTT. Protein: CASSFASGKAGELFF.

CDR3 residues: CASSLSGGTSGTYEQYF. The CDR3 DNA reads as TGCGCCAGCAGTCTTTCGGGGGGGACTAGCGGGACCTACGAGCAGTACTTC. This chain joins TRBV23-1 and TRBJ2-7, with 13 bases identical to TRBD2. TRBV23-1 is reported as an ORF; its role is uncertain. This CDR3 comprises 17 residues. V shed 4 bases, J shed 2 bases, and the junction held 8 bases outside the gene matches.

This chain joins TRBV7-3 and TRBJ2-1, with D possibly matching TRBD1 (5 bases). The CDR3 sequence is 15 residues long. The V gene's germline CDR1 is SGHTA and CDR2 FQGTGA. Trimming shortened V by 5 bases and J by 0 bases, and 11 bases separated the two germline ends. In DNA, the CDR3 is TGTGCCAGCAGCCCCAACAGGAACTCCTACAATGAGCAGTTCTTC. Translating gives CASSPNRNSYNEQFF. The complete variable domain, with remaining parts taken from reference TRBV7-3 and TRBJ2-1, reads GAGVSQTPSNKVTEKGKYVELRCDPISGHTALYWYRQSLGQGPEFLIYFQGTGAADDSGLPNDRFFAVRPEGSVSTLKIQRTERGDSAVYLCASSPNRNSYNEQFFGPGTRLTVL.

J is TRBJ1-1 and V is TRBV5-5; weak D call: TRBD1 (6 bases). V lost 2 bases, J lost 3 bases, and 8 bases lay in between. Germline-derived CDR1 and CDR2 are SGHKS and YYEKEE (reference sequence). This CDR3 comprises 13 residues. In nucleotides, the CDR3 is TGTGCCAGCAGCTTACAGGGTGACACTGAAGCTTTCTTT. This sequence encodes CASSLQGDTEAFF.

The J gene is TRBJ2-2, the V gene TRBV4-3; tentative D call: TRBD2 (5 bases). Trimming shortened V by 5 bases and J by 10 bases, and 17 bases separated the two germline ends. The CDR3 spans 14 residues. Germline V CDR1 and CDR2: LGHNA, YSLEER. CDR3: CASSSRVWGEELFF. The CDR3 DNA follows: TGCGCCAGCAGCTCCCGAGTATGGGGAGAGGAGCTGTTTTTT.

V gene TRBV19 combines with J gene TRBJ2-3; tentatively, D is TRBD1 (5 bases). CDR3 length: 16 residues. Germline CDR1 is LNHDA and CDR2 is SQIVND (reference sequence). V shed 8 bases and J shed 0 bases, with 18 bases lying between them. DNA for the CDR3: TGTGCCAGTCCCCCTGCAGGGTCCTCCAGCACAGATACGCAGTATTTT. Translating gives CASPPAGSSSTDTQYF.